This is a list of T cell receptor beta chains from one sample in a study of glioma-infiltrating T cells after dendritic cell vaccination. The table came from immunoSEQ multiplex PCR; TCRdb's copy has only in-frame clones and leaves some out. The sample comprises fewer than 90,000 clones, over 80% of which are singletons, and roughly 6.8% rests with the top ten. The material sequenced was blood, taken after dendritic cell vaccination. The receptors here all came from a human donor with glioblastoma. Each CDR3 is given with its conserved first and last residue. The D gene is left open where the match is weak. Not all rows give a size; the values are once, few, many and, for expanded clones, a class.

d_call	v_call	clone_size	j_call	cdr3_aa	cdr3_nt
-	TRBV7-3	-	TRBJ1-2	CASSLYGGSYGYTF	TGTGCCAGCAGCTTATATGGGGGGAGCTATGGCTACACCTTC
TRBD2	TRBV27	-	TRBJ2-7	CASKVGTRAYEQYF	TGTGCCAGCAAGGTTGGGACTAGGGCCTACGAGCAGTACTTC
-	TRBV6-1	-	TRBJ1-1	CASRTEPNTEAFF	TGTGCCAGTAGGACTGAACCGAACACTGAAGCTTTCTTT
-	TRBV5-4	-	TRBJ2-7	CASRGETGTFYEQYF	TGTGCCAGCAGGGGGGAGACAGGGACTTTCTACGAGCAGTACTTC
-	TRBV6-5	few	TRBJ2-7	CASSSGGKEYF	TGTGCCAGCAGTTCAGGGGGGAAGGAGTACTTC
TRBD1	TRBV4-3	-	TRBJ1-1	CASSQDDRVLNTEAFF	TGCGCCAGCAGCCAAGATGACAGGGTTTTGAACACTGAAGCTTTCTTT
TRBD2	TRBV7-3	-	TRBJ2-3	CASSPTGTRTDTQYF	TGTGCCAGCAGCCCCACCGGGACTAGAACAGATACGCAGTATTTT
-	TRBV10-3	-	TRBJ1-2	CATSGDTYGYTF	TGTGCCACCTCAGGGGACACCTATGGCTACACCTTC
-	TRBV19	-	TRBJ1-5	CASSISRGGGQPQHF	TGTGCCAGTAGTATTTCACGGGGAGGGGGTCAGCCCCAGCATTTT
-	TRBV6-1	-	TRBJ1-5	CASRGDIGYQPQHF	TGTGCCAGCAGAGGAGATATAGGCTACCAGCCCCAGCATTTT
TRBD1	TRBV19	-	TRBJ1-1	CASNQRDRYTEAFF	TGTGCCAGTAACCAAAGGGACAGATACACTGAAGCTTTCTTT
-	TRBV7-8	few	TRBJ2-7	CASSPPRRVGYEQYF	TGTGCCAGCAGCCCCCCGAGGAGGGTAGGCTACGAGCAGTACTTC
-	TRBV14	-	TRBJ1-2	CASSSLAGNGYTF	TGTGCCAGCAGCTCCCTCGCAGGGAATGGCTACACCTTC
TRBD2	TRBV29-1	-	TRBJ2-1	CSVGRGGPNNEQFF	TGCAGCGTTGGGCGGGGGGGGCCTAACAATGAGCAGTTCTTC
-	TRBV7-2	-	TRBJ2-7	CASSPEGTRGSVEQYF	TGTGCCAGCAGCCCAGAGGGGACACGGGGTTCTGTCGAGCAGTACTTC
TRBD1	TRBV5-1	few	TRBJ1-1	CASSLTVAGGTEAFF	TGCGCCAGCAGCTTGACTGTCGCAGGGGGCACTGAAGCTTTCTTT
-	TRBV13	few	TRBJ2-1	CASSLRSAAYNEQFF	TGTGCCAGCAGCTTACGTTCCGCGGCCTACAATGAGCAGTTCTTC
-	TRBV6-5	-	TRBJ1-1	CASSYTVLNTEAFF	TGTGCCAGCAGTTACACAGTTCTGAACACTGAAGCTTTCTTT
TRBD1	TRBV5-1	-	TRBJ2-6	CASSLDRGARSGANVLTF	TGCGCCAGCAGCTTAGACAGGGGGGCGAGGTCTGGGGCCAACGTCCTGACTTTC
-	TRBV7-3	once	TRBJ2-2	CASSPQGNTGELFF	TGTGCCAGCAGCCCCCAGGGTAACACCGGGGAGCTGTTTTTT
-	TRBV30	once	TRBJ1-1	CAWSHGQTMNTEAFF	TGTGCCTGGAGTCACGGACAGACGATGAACACTGAAGCTTTCTTT
-	TRBV5-6	few	TRBJ1-1	CASSLLRGAKGNTEAFF	TGTGCCAGCAGCTTGCTACGGGGGGCGAAGGGAAACACTGAAGCTTTCTTT
TRBD1	TRBV10-3	-	TRBJ2-5	CAISEGTGGETQYF	TGTGCCATCAGTGAGGGGACAGGGGGGGAGACCCAGTACTTC
-	TRBV7-6	few	TRBJ1-2	CASSSMRAAGGDYGYTF	TGTGCCAGCAGCTCCATGAGAGCCGCGGGGGGGGACTATGGCTACACCTTC
TRBD2	TRBV7-2	-	TRBJ2-5	CASSVSGVETQYF	TGTGCCAGCAGCGTTAGCGGGGTGGAGACCCAGTACTTC
TRBD2	TRBV11-2	-	TRBJ2-3	CASSLVAGGDTQYF	TGTGCCAGCAGCTTAGTCGCGGGGGGAGATACGCAGTATTTT
TRBD1	TRBV19	-	TRBJ1-5	CASSIARQGESNQPQHF	TGTGCCAGTAGTATAGCAAGACAGGGAGAAAGCAATCAGCCCCAGCATTTT
TRBD2	TRBV5-6	-	TRBJ2-5	CASSLSGGPQWETQYF	TGTGCCAGCAGCTTGAGCGGGGGCCCACAGTGGGAGACCCAGTACTTC
TRBD1	TRBV4-3	-	TRBJ1-4	CASSQIGTDNEKLFF	TGCGCCAGCAGCCAAATCGGGACAGATAATGAAAAACTGTTTTTT
TRBD2	TRBV7-2	-	TRBJ2-1	CASSLGLAGFNEQFF	TGTGCCAGCAGCTTAGGGCTAGCGGGGTTCAATGAGCAGTTCTTC
-	TRBV2	-	TRBJ2-7	CASSEGDVWAGQYEQYF	TGTGCCAGCAGTGAAGGCGACGTGTGGGCAGGCCAATACGAGCAGTACTTC
-	TRBV29-1	-	TRBJ1-1	CSVDRRMNTEAFF	TGCAGCGTTGATAGGCGGATGAACACTGAAGCTTTCTTT
-	TRBV5-1	-	TRBJ1-4	CASSLVSATNEKLFF	TGCGCCAGCAGCTTGGTTAGCGCAACTAATGAAAAACTGTTTTTT
-	TRBV19	-	TRBJ2-7	CASSLLFRGEQYF	TGTGCCAGTAGTCTACTGTTCCGTGGCGAGCAGTACTTC
-	TRBV2	once	TRBJ1-1	CASSSDSTEAFF	TGTGCCAGCAGTTCCGACTCAACTGAAGCTTTCTTT
-	TRBV9	-	TRBJ1-2	CASSVGGSYGYTF	TGTGCCAGCAGCGTCGGTGGGAGCTATGGCTACACCTTC
-	TRBV2	-	TRBJ1-5	CASARDAYGQPQHF	TGTGCCAGCGCCCGGGATGCCTATGGTCAGCCCCAGCATTTT
-	TRBV7-3	once	TRBJ2-5	CASSLAHQETQYF	TGTGCCAGCAGCTTAGCGCATCAAGAGACCCAGTACTTC
TRBD2	TRBV7-7	-	TRBJ2-1	CASSPTSGGVNEQFF	TGTGCTAGCAGCCCTACTAGCGGGGGGGTAAATGAGCAGTTCTTC
TRBD1	TRBV7-2	once	TRBJ1-2	CASSLGSGTGYGYTF	TGTGCCAGCAGCTTAGGTTCTGGGACAGGGTATGGCTACACCTTC
TRBD1	TRBV19	-	TRBJ1-2	CASSISPGTANYGYTF	TGTGCCAGTAGTATCTCTCCGGGGACAGCAAACTATGGCTACACCTTC
TRBD1	TRBV11-2	-	TRBJ2-7	CASSDLADRGYEQYF	TGTGCCAGCAGCGACTTAGCGGACAGGGGCTACGAGCAGTACTTC
-	TRBV23-1	-	TRBJ1-4	CASTQHNSPNAEKLFF	TGCGCCAGCACTCAACATAACAGCCCAAACGCCGAAAAACTGTTTTTT
TRBD1	TRBV6-5	-	TRBJ2-5	CASSYGTGHVETQYF	TGTGCCAGCAGTTACGGGACAGGGCATGTGGAGACCCAGTACTTC
TRBD1	TRBV7-2	few	TRBJ1-6	CATQRDRDNSPLHF	TGTGCCACCCAACGGGACAGGGATAATTCACCCCTCCACTTT
TRBD1	TRBV2	-	TRBJ2-3	CASKDRGSDTQYF	TGTGCCAGTAAGGACAGGGGTAGTGATACGCAGTATTTT
-	TRBV6-1	-	TRBJ2-7	CASSANPTLGVSSYEQYF	TGTGCCAGCAGTGCGAATCCCACCCTCGGGGTTAGCTCCTACGAGCAGTACTTC
TRBD2	TRBV10-2	-	TRBJ2-3	CASSYLAGGPDTQYF	TGCGCCAGCAGTTATCTGGCGGGGGGGCCAGATACGCAGTATTTT
-	TRBV9	-	TRBJ2-2	CASSVATGIRTGELFF	TGTGCCAGCAGCGTAGCTACAGGGATCCGGACCGGGGAGCTGTTTTTT
-	TRBV5-8	few	TRBJ1-1	CASSFSAEAFF	TGTGCCAGCAGCTTTTCAGCTGAAGCTTTCTTT